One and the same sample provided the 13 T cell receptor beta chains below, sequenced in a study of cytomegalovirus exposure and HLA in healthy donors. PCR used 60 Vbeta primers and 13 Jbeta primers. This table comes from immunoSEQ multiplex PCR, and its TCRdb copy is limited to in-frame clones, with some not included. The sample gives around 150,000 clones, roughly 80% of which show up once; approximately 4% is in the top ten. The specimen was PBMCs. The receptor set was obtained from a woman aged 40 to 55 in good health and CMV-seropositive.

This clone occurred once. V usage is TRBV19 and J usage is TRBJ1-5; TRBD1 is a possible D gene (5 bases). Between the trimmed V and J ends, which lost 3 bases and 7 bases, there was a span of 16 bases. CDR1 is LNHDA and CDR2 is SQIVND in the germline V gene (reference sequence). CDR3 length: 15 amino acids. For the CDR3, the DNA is TGTGCCAGTAGTATGGCGGGGACCGGCCTACAGCCCCAGCATTTT. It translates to CASSMAGTGLQPQHF.

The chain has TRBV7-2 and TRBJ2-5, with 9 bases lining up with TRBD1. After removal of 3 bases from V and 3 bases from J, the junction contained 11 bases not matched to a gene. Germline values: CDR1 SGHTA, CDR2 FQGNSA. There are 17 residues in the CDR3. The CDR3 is CASSLGDQGQGKETQYF. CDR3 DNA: TGTGCCAGCAGCTTGGGGGATCAAGGACAGGGGAAAGAGACCCAGTACTTC.

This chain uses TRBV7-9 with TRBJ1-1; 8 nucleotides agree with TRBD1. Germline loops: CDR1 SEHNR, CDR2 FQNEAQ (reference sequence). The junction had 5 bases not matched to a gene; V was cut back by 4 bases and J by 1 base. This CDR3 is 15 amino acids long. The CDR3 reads CASSSPDRENTEAFF. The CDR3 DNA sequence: TGTGCCAGCAGCTCACCGGACAGGGAGAACACTGAAGCTTTCTTT.

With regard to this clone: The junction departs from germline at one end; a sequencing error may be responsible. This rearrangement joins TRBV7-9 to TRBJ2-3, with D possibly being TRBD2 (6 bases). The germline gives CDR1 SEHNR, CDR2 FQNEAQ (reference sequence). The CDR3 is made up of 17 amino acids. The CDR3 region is CSSSGLGGPKSTDTQYF. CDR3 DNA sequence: TGTTCCAGCAGCGGACTGGGGGGACCCAAGAGCACAGATACGCAGTATTTT.

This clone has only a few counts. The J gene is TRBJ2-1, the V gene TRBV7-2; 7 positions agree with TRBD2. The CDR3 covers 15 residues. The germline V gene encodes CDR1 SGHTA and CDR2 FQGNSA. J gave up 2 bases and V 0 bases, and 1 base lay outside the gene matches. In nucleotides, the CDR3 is TGTGCCAGCAGCTTAGCCGCGGGGGCCTACAATGAGCAGTTCTTC. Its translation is CASSLAAGAYNEQFF.

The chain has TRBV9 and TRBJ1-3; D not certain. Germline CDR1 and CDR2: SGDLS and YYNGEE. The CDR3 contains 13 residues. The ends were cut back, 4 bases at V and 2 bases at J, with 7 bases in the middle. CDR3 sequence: CASSSGTGNTIYF. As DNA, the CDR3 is TGTGCCAGCAGCTCCGGTACTGGAAACACCATATATTTT.

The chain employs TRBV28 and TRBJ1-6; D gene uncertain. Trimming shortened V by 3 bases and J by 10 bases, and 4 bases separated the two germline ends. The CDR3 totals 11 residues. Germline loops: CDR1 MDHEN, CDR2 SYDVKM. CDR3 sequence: CASSLRSPLHF. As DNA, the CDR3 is TGTGCCAGCAGTTTGAGGTCACCCCTCCACTTT.

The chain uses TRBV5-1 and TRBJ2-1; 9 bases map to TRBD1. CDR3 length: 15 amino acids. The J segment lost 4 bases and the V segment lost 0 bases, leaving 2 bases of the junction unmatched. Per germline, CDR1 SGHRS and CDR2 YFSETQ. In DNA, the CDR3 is TGCGCCAGCAGCTTGGGACAGGGGGTATACAATGAGCAGTTCTTC. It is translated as CASSLGQGVYNEQFF.

The CDR3 reads CAWTEQGLLMTYNEQFF. The DNA for the CDR3 is TGTGCCTGGACTGAGCAGGGTTTATTGATGACCTACAATGAGCAGTTCTTC. The chain has TRBV30 and TRBJ2-1; D is perhaps TRBD1 (5 bases). The germline CDR1 and CDR2 sequences are GTSNPN and SVGIG (reference sequence). V lost 4 bases to trimming and J lost 2 bases, with 21 bases between them. There are 17 residues in the CDR3.

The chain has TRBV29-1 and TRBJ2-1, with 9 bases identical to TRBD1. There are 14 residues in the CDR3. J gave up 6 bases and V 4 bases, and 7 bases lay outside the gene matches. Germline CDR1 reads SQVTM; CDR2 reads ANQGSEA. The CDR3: CSVARQGGGNEQFF. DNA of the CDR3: TGCAGCGTTGCCCGACAGGGGGGAGGCAATGAGCAGTTCTTC.

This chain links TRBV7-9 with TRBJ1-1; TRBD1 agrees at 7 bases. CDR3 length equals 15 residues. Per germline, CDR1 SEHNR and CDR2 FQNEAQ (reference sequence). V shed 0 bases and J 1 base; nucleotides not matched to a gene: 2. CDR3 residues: CASSLAAGGNTEAFF. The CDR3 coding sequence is TGTGCCAGCAGCTTAGCCGCAGGGGGGAACACTGAAGCTTTCTTT.

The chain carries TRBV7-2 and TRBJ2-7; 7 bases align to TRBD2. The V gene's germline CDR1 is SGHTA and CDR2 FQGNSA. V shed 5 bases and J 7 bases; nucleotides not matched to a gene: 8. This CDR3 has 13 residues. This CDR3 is CASSPREASEQYF. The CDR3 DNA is TGTGCCAGCAGCCCTCGGGAGGCCTCGGAGCAGTACTTC.

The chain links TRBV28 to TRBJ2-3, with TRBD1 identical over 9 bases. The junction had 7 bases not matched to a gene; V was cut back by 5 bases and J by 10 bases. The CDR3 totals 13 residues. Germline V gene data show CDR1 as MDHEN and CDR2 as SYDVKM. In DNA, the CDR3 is TGTGCCAGCAGTGCCAATCGACAGGGGGCGCAGTATTTT. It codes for CASSANRQGAQYF.